This T cell receptor (beta chain) was sequenced in a study of naive CD8 T cells in extremely preterm neonates. Data came from immunoSEQ multiplex PCR; TCRdb stores just in-frame clones and leaves some out. The sample lists tens of thousands of clones, approximately 90% occurring once. Preterm samples came from extremely preterm deliveries at about 22-28 weeks. The sample holds sorted live naive CD8+ CD45RA+CCR7+ T cells. In regard to this clone: The antigen is not known.

Study-level points and caveats: Compared with all age groups, preterm neonates showed less repertoire richness. Compared with older groups, preterm CDR3s were shorter, with fewer N additions and less trimming.

CDR1 is SGHKS, CDR2 YYEKEE, per germline (reference sequence). Trimming took off 0 bases at V and 0 bases at J, with 10 bases between the two ends. The CDR3 extends over 16 amino acids. The specimen sequenced was naive CD8+ T cells from cord blood. The rearrangement joins TRBV5-5 to TRBJ1-3; the D is unclear. The clonotype comes from a boy who was born preterm. CDR3: CASSLDGVPSGNTIYF. The CDR3 region has the DNA TGTGCCAGCAGCTTGGACGGGGTTCCCTCTGGAAACACCATATATTTT.